The 23 T cell receptor beta chains presented below share a single source sample, sequenced in a study of blood T cell repertoires in COVID-19. TCRdb keeps only in-frame clones here, not all; method: immunoSEQ multiplex PCR. The repertoire has roughly 290,000 clones, 90% of them found once; the top ten carry less than 2%. The sequencing input was PBMCs or T cells enriched from blood (not recorded which). The receptor source for this set is a woman aged 18-29 years with acute COVID-19.

This chain joins TRBV19 and TRBJ2-1, with a tentative D call TRBD2 (6 bases). CDR3 size: 14 residues. The germline V gene encodes CDR1 LNHDA and CDR2 SQIVND (reference sequence). Between the trimmed V and J ends, which lost 3 bases and 2 bases, there was a span of 8 bases. CDR3 region: CASSMLATYNEQFF. The DNA of the CDR3 is TGTGCCAGTAGTATGCTAGCGACCTACAATGAGCAGTTCTTC.

V is TRBV6-5 and J is TRBJ1-2; TRBD1 aligns across 7 bases. V dropped 8 bases and J dropped 6; count of bases not matched to a gene: 12. The CDR3 is 14 residues long. Germline lookup yields CDR1 MNHEY and CDR2 SVGAGI. The CDR3 region has the DNA TGTGCCAGCCGACCCCCCCGACAGGGCGATGGCTACACCTTC. Protein product: CASRPPRQGDGYTF.

The V call is TRBV15, the J call TRBJ2-1, with 9 bases that match TRBD2. CDR1 and CDR2 from the germline V gene are LNHNV and YYDKDF (reference sequence). The CDR3 covers 18 residues. Trimming cost V 0 bases and J 4 bases; bases outside gene matches: 10. The DNA for the CDR3 is TGTGCCACCAGCAGAGATCCAACTAGCGGGTTTACTTACAATGAGCAGTTCTTC. The encoded protein is CATSRDPTSGFTYNEQFF.

This chain uses TRBV7-9 with TRBJ1-1; D is possibly TRBD1 (6 bases). CDR3 length: 14 amino acids. V dropped 4 bases and J dropped 8 bases, with 17 bases sitting between them. Germline loops: CDR1 SEHNR, CDR2 FQNEAQ (reference sequence). DNA for the CDR3: TGTGCCAGCAGCTCACGAACGTTACAGGGCGAAGCTTTCTTT. Translating gives CASSSRTLQGEAFF.

CDR3 nucleotides: TGTGCCAGCAGCTTCGGAGGATCGATGAACACTGAAGCTTTCTTT. This gives the protein CASSFGGSMNTEAFF. The rearrangement uses TRBV5-4 and TRBJ1-1; D is uncertain. Germline V CDR1 and CDR2: SGHNT, YYREEE (reference sequence). Trimming removed 2 bases at V and 0 bases at J, with 11 bases between. The CDR3 consists of 15 residues. The full variable domain, rest sourced from reference TRBV5-4 and TRBJ1-1, is ETGVTQSPTHLIKTRGQQVTLRCSSQSGHNTVSWYQQALGQGPQFIFQYYREEENGRGNFPPRFSGLQFPNYSSELNVNALELDDSALYLCASSFGGSMNTEAFFGQGTRLTVV.

The rearrangement uses TRBV19 and TRBJ1-4; TRBD1 is a possible D gene (5 bases). This CDR3 is built from 17 residues. Between the trimmed V and J ends, which lost 3 bases and 0 bases, there was a span of 14 bases. Germline CDR1 and CDR2: LNHDA and SQIVND (reference sequence). CDR3 sequence: CASSIRGSLPTNEKLFF. The CDR3 DNA is TGTGCCAGTAGTATTAGGGGCAGCCTTCCAACTAATGAAAAACTGTTTTTT.

This clone has a single count. The chain couples TRBV7-2 to TRBJ1-6, with TRBD1 matching over 10 bases. CDR3 size: 16 residues. Germline V gene lookup returns CDR1 SGHTA and CDR2 FQGNSA. V lost 5 bases, J lost 10 bases, and 11 bases stayed unmatched. CDR3 coding DNA: TGTGCCAGCAGCCTTACAAGACAGGGGGCGCAATCACCCCTCCACTTT. Its protein is CASSLTRQGAQSPLHF.

As DNA, the CDR3 is TGTGCCAGCTCACCGTCGAGTAATGAAAAACTGTTTTTT. Residues: CASSPSSNEKLFF. The gene calls are TRBV18 and TRBJ1-4; D unclear. V was pared by 3 bases and J by 4 bases, with 6 bases between. Germline values: CDR1 KGHSH, CDR2 LQKENI. CDR3 length: 13 amino acids.

On this clone itself: Other DNA sequences in this specimen translate into the identical CDR3. The chain recombines TRBV7-9 with TRBJ1-2, with 9 bases matching TRBD1. Losses at the gene ends were 1 base for V and 1 base for J; bases not matched to a gene: 1. Per germline, CDR1 SEHNR and CDR2 FQNEAQ (reference sequence). The CDR3 is made up of 15 amino acids. CDR3 region: CASSLGTGVNYGYTF. The CDR3 DNA is TGTGCCAGCAGCTTAGGGACAGGGGTTAACTATGGCTACACCTTC.

The rearrangement links TRBV15 to TRBJ2-1; 10 nucleotides agree with TRBD2. CDR1 LNHNV and CDR2 YYDKDF come from the germline V gene (reference sequence). The CDR3 is 15 amino acids. The junction had 0 bases not matched to a gene; V was cut back by 1 base and J by 3 bases. CDR3: CATSRVAGGYNEQFF. CDR3 nucleotide sequence: TGTGCCACCAGCAGAGTAGCGGGAGGCTACAATGAGCAGTTCTTC. Full variable domain (rest looked up from reference TRBV15 and TRBJ2-1): DAMVIQNPRYQVTQFGKPVTLSCSQTLNHNVMYWYQQKSSQAPKLLFHYYDKDFNNEADTPDNFQSRRPNTSFCFLDIRSPGLGDTAMYLCATSRVAGGYNEQFFGPGTRLTVL.

The V and J genes are TRBV6-5 and TRBJ2-1; D possibly corresponds to TRBD2 (5 bases). Germline CDR1 and CDR2: MNHEY and SVGAGI. This CDR3 has 14 residues. Trimming pared 0 bases from V and 6 bases from J, leaving 9 bases between. The DNA for the CDR3 is TGTGCCAGCAGTTACTCCCAGCGGCGCAATGAGCAGTTCTTC. This sequence encodes CASSYSQRRNEQFF.

The chain couples TRBV27 to TRBJ2-1; TRBD2 might be the D (5 bases). The V end was cut by 0 bases, the J end by 3 bases, with 12 bases between. CDR3 length: 16 residues. Per germline, CDR1 MNHEY and CDR2 SMNVEV (reference sequence). CDR3: CASSLSVGEYYNEQFF. The CDR3 DNA sequence: TGTGCCAGCAGTTTATCTGTGGGAGAGTACTACAATGAGCAGTTCTTC.

This clone has only a few counts. The chain is built from TRBV14 and TRBJ2-6, with TRBD1 identical over 8 bases. The germline V gene has CDR1 SGHDN and CDR2 FVKESK. J was trimmed by 0 bases and V by 3 bases; bases with no gene match: 10. The CDR3 is 19 residues long. CDR3 DNA: TGTGCCAGCAGCCATGAATCGAGACAGGGGTACTCTGGGGCCAACGTCCTGACTTTC. It encodes CASSHESRQGYSGANVLTF. Drawing the rest from reference TRBV14 and TRBJ2-6, the complete variable domain is EAGVTQFPSHSVIEKGQTVTLRCDPISGHDNLYWYRRVMGKEIKFLLHFVKESKQDESGMPNNRFLAERTGGTYSTLKVQPAELEDSGVYFCASSHESRQGYSGANVLTFGAGSRLTVL.

The chain recombines TRBV18 with TRBJ2-3, with 7 bases aligning to TRBD1. The CDR3 has 16 amino acids. Trimming took 5 bases from V and 5 from J; bases not matched to a gene: 13. Germline V lookup: CDR1 KGHSH, CDR2 LQKENI. The CDR3 DNA follows: TGTGCCAGCTCAACAAAACCGGGACAGTACGTAGATACGCAGTATTTT. Its protein is CASSTKPGQYVDTQYF.

The J gene is TRBJ2-1, the V gene TRBV27; possibly TRBD2 for D (5 bases). The V and J ends lost 10 bases and 12 bases respectively, with 16 bases between them. The CDR3 contains 11 residues. Germline V lookup: CDR1 MNHEY, CDR2 SMNVEV (reference sequence). The CDR3 spells CATKRLAVQFF. CDR3 DNA sequence: TGTGCCACTAAAAGGCTAGCTGTGCAGTTCTTC.

V usage is TRBV11-2 and J usage is TRBJ2-1, with TRBD2 matching 14 bases. CDR3 length: 17 amino acids. Germline CDR1 is SGHAT and CDR2 is FQNNGV. Germline trimming cut 5 bases from V and 8 bases from J; bases unmatched to any gene: 11. The CDR3 DNA reads as TGTGCCAGCAGCATAAAGGGGGGACTAGCGGGAGAGGATGAGCAGTTCTTC. Amino acid sequence: CASSIKGGLAGEDEQFF.

J is TRBJ1-1 and V is TRBV18; 7 bases fit TRBD1. CDR1 is KGHSH, CDR2 LQKENI, per germline. The ends lost 3 bases at V and 3 bases at J; junction bases unmatched: 7. This CDR3 region has 15 residues. The CDR3 spells CASSPPGGLDTEAFF. CDR3 bases: TGTGCCAGCTCACCGCCAGGGGGATTGGACACTGAAGCTTTCTTT.

This clone was recorded only once. V usage is TRBV7-8 and J usage is TRBJ2-1; 14 bases align to TRBD2. The trim removed 5 bases at V and 4 bases at J, leaving 1 base unmatched. CDR3 size: 15 residues. Germline V CDR1 and CDR2: SGHVS, FQNEAQ. CDR3 DNA sequence: TGTGCCAGCAGCCGGACTAGCGGGAGGTACAATGAGCAGTTCTTC. Its protein product is CASSRTSGRYNEQFF.

The chain has TRBV7-2 and TRBJ2-3; 7 nucleotides line up with TRBD2. CDR3 length: 14 amino acids. Germline V gene lookup returns CDR1 SGHTA and CDR2 FQGNSA. V gave up 7 bases and J gave up 3 bases; unmatched junction bases: 7. DNA of the CDR3: TGTGCCAGCACGGGGAGGGGTGCTACAGATACGCAGTATTTT. The encoded protein is CASTGRGATDTQYF.

The J gene is TRBJ2-7, the V gene TRBV28, with 8 nucleotides matching TRBD2. The V gene end was trimmed by 5 bases and the J gene end by 1 base; junction bases not matched to a gene: 10. This CDR3 has 16 residues. Germline V gene lookup returns CDR1 MDHEN and CDR2 SYDVKM. The CDR3 sequence: CASSPYPGTRSYEQYF. The DNA for the CDR3 is TGTGCCAGCAGTCCCTACCCAGGGACTAGATCCTACGAGCAGTACTTC.

The chain is built from TRBV3-1 (or the pseudogene TRBV3-2) and TRBJ2-7; TRBD2 is a possible D gene (5 bases). CDR3 size: 17 residues. Germline V gene lookup returns CDR1 LGHDT and CDR2 YNNKEL (reference sequence). The germline V and J ends were trimmed by 0 bases and 0 bases, with 15 bases remaining between them. CDR3 DNA: TGTGCCAGCAGCCAAGATGAGGGCAGGTCGAGCTCCTACGAGCAGTACTTC. It yields the protein CASSQDEGRSSSYEQYF.

This chain joins TRBV10-3 and TRBJ1-1, with 9 bases that match TRBD1. The junction had 2 bases not matched to a gene; V was cut back by 0 bases and J by 0 bases. Looked up from germline, CDR1 is ENHRY and CDR2 is SYGVKD. This CDR3 spans 16 amino acids. The CDR3 sequence: CAISESGTGMNTEAFF. CDR3 sequence (DNA): TGTGCCATCAGTGAGTCCGGGACAGGGATGAACACTGAAGCTTTCTTT.

The chain carries TRBV5-5 and TRBJ2-7; maybe TRBD1 (5 bases). Looked up from germline, CDR1 is SGHKS and CDR2 is YYEKEE (reference sequence). The CDR3 runs to 13 residues. Trimming shortened V by 4 bases and J by 1 base, and 9 bases separated the two germline ends. CDR3 sequence reads: CASSPRQSYEQYF. CDR3 coding DNA: TGTGCCAGCAGCCCCAGACAGTCCTACGAGCAGTACTTC.